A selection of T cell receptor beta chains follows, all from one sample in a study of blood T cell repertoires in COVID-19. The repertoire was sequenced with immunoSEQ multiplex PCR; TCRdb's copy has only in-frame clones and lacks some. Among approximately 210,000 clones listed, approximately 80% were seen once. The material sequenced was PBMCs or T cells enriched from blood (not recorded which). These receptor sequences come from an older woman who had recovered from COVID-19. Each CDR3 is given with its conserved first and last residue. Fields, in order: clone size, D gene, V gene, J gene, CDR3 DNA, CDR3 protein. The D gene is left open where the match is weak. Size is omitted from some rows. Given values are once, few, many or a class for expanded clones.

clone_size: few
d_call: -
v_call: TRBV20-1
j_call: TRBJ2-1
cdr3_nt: TGCAGTGCCCCGATCTACCATGAGCAGTTCTTC
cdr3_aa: CSAPIYHEQFF

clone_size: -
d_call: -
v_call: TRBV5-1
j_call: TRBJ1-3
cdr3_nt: TGCGCCAGCAGCGCGCAGGGTTACGGAAACACCATATATTTT
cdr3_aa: CASSAQGYGNTIYF

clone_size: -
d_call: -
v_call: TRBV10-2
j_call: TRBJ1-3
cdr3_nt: TGCGCCAGCAGATTCTCTCAGGGTGAGGGAAACACCATATATTTT
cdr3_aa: CASRFSQGEGNTIYF

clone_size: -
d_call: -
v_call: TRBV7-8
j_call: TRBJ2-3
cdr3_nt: TGTGCCAGCAGCTTGTTGTGGGGCGGCGAGGATACGCAGTATTTT
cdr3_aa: CASSLLWGGEDTQYF

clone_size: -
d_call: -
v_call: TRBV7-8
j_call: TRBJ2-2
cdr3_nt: TGTGCCAGCAGCTTAGTGCCGGGGTCCACCGGGGAGCTGTTTTTT
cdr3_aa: CASSLVPGSTGELFF

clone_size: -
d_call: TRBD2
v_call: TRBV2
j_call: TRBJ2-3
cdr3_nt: TGTGCCAGCAGTGTCCGACTAGCGGGATTTGTCCTCACAGATACGCAGTATTTT
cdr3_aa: CASSVRLAGFVLTDTQYF

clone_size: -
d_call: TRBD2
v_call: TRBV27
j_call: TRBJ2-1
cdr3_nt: TGTGCCAGCAGTAAACTAGCGGGGGGTTACAATGAGCAGTTCTTC
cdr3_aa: CASSKLAGGYNEQFF

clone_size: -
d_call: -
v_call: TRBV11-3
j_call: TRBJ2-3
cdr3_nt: TGTGCCAGCAGCTTTTTCGGAGATACGCAGTATTTT
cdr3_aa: CASSFFGDTQYF

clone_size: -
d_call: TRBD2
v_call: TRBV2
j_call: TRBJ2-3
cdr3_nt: TGTGCCAGCAGTCGGACTAGCGGGGGGGTGGGCACAGATACGCAGTATTTT
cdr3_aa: CASSRTSGGVGTDTQYF

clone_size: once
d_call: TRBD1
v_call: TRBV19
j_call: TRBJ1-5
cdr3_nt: TGTGCCAGTAGTATAGATTACAGGGGGCTTCAGCCCCAGCATTTT
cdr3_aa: CASSIDYRGLQPQHF

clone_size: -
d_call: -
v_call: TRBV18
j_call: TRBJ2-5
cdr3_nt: TGTGCCAGCTCACCGCCCGTTGGCGGATTAGAGACCCAGTACTTC
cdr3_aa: CASSPPVGGLETQYF

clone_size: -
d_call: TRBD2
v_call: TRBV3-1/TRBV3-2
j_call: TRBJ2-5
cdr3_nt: TGTGCCAGCAGCCCTTTAGCGGGAGACTCGGAGACCCAGTACTTC
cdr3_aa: CASSPLAGDSETQYF

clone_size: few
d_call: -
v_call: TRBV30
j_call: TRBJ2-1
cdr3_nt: TGTGCCTGGAGTGTACGAGGTAGTGAGCAGTTCTTC
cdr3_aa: CAWSVRGSEQFF

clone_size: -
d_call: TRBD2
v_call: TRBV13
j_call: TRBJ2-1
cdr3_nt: TGTGCCAGCAGCTCTTCAGGGCGGGGGGCATACAATGAGCAGTTCTTC
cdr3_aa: CASSSSGRGAYNEQFF

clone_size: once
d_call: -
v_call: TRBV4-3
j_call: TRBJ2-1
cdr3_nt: TGCGCCAGCAGCCAAGATGGGTTCCTAGATTACAATGAGCAGTTCTTC
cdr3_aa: CASSQDGFLDYNEQFF

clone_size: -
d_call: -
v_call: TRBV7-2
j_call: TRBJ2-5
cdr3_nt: TGTGCCAGCAGCTTAGTACAGCCGGGGAAAGAGACCCAGTACTTC
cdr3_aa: CASSLVQPGKETQYF

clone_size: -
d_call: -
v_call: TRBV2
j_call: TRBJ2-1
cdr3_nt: TGTGCCAGCAGCGGGGGGGGACAGGGAAGCTACAATGAGCAGTTCTTC
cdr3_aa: CASSGGGQGSYNEQFF

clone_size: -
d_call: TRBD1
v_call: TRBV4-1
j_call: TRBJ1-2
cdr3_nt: TGCGCCAGCAGCCCAGACAGGGATCCCTATGGCTACACCTTC
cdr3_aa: CASSPDRDPYGYTF

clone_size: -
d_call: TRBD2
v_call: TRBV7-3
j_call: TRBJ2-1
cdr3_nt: TGTGCCAGCAGCTTAGCTGCTAGCGGGGGAAGTGAGCAGTTCTTC
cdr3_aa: CASSLAASGGSEQFF

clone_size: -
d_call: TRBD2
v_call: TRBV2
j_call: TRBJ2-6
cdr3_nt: TGTGCCAGCAGTATCTTAGCGGGAGTAACTGGGGCCAACGTCCTGACTTTC
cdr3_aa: CASSILAGVTGANVLTF

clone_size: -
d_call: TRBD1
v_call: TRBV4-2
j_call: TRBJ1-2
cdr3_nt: TGTGCCAGCAGCCGACTCTTGAACCCCGGGACAGGCGATGGCTACACCTTC
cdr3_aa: CASSRLLNPGTGDGYTF

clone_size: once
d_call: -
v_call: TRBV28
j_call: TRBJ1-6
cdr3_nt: TGTGCCAGCACCTCCGCGGAAGGGACTTTTAATTCACCCCTCCACTTT
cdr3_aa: CASTSAEGTFNSPLHF

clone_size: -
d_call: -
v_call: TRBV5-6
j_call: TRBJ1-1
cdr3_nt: TGTGCCAGCAGAAGGAGGGGCCAAGAAGCTTTCTTT
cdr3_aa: CASRRRGQEAFF

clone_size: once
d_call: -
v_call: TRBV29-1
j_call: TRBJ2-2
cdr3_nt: TGCAGCGCGAGGGGCGGGGAGCTGTTTTTT
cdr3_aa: CSARGGELFF

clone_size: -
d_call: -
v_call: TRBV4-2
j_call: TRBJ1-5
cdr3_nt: TGTGCCAGCAGCCAAGATTGGGCGACCAGGGGTTATAGCAATCAGCCCCAGCATTTT
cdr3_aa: CASSQDWATRGYSNQPQHF

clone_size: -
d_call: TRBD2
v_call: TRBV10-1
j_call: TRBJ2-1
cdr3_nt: TGCGCCAGCAGTGATTTAAGGCTAGCGGGAGTCGGGAATGAGCAGTTCTTC
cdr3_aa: CASSDLRLAGVGNEQFF

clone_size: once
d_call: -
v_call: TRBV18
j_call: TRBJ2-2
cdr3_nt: TGTGCCAGCTCACCAGCGAGCGGGGAGCTGTTTTTT
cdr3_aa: CASSPASGELFF

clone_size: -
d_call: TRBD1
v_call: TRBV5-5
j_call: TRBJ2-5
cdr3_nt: TGTGCCAGCAGCTTAGGTCCCAGGGGGCCGGAGACCCAGTACTTC
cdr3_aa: CASSLGPRGPETQYF

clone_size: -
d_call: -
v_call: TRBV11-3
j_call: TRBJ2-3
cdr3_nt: TGTGCCAGCAGCCCCGGAGGGCTAAATACGCAGTATTTT
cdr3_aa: CASSPGGLNTQYF

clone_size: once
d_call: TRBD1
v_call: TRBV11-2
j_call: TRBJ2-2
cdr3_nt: TGTGCCAGTGGAAAGACAGGGGACACCGGGGAGCTGTTTTTT
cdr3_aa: CASGKTGDTGELFF

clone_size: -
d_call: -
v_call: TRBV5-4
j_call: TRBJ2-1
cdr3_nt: TGTGCCAGCAGCCTACGGGAGCTCTCCTACAATGAGCAGTTCTTC
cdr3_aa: CASSLRELSYNEQFF

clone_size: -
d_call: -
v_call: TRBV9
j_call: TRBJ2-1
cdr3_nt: TGTGCCAGCAGCTGGAGAAGCAATGAGCAGTTCTTC
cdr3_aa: CASSWRSNEQFF

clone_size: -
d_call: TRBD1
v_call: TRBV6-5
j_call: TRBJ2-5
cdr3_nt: TGTGCCAGCAAGGACAGGGAAGAGACCCAGTACTTC
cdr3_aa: CASKDREETQYF

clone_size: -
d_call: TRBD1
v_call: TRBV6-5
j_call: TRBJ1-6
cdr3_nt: TGTGCCAGCAGTAGGACAGGGTTAGGTAATTCACCCCTCCACTTT
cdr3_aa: CASSRTGLGNSPLHF

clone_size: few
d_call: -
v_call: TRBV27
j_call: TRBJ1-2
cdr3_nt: TGTGCCAGCAGTTCCCAGGGACTTCCAAGGAGGTATGGCTACACCTTC
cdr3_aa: CASSSQGLPRRYGYTF

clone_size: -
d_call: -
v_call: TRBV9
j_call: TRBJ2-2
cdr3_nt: TGTGCCAGCAGCCCCCAGACAGGAATAACCGGGGAGCTGTTTTTT
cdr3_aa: CASSPQTGITGELFF

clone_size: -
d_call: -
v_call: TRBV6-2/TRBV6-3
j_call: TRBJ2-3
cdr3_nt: TGTGCCAGCAGTTACTCCCTCAGCGGGCAAGCGATCTCTAGCACAGATACGCAGTATTTT
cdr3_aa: CASSYSLSGQAISSTDTQYF

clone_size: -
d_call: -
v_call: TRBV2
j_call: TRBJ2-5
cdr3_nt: TGTGCCAGCAGCCTCGGGAGTGGGCGTTTGGAGACCCAGTACTTC
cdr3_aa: CASSLGSGRLETQYF

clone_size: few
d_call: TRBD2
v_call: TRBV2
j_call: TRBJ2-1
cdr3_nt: TGTGCCAGCAGTGCGAGTGAAGCGGGAGTCTACAATGAGCAGTTCTTC
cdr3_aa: CASSASEAGVYNEQFF

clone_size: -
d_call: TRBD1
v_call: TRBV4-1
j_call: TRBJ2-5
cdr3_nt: TGCGCCAGCAGCCATCCGGGACAGGGGTATCTAGAGACCCAGTACTTC
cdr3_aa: CASSHPGQGYLETQYF

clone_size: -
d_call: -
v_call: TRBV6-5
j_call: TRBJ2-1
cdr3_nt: TGTGCCAGCAGTTACGGAGCTAGCTCCTACAATGAGCAGTTCTTC
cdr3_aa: CASSYGASSYNEQFF

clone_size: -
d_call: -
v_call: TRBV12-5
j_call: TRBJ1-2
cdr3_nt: TGTGCTAGTGGTTTGGGGACCGGGATTAACACCTTC
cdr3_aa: CASGLGTGINTF

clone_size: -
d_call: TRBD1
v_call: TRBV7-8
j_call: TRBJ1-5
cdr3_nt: TGTGCCAGCAGCCCTCAAGATGGACAGGGGGCTCAGCCCCAGCATTTT
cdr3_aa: CASSPQDGQGAQPQHF

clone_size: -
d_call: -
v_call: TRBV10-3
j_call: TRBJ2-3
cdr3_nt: TGTGCCACGGGCGGGAATTTCTCAAGCACAGATACGCAGTATTTT
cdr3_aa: CATGGNFSSTDTQYF

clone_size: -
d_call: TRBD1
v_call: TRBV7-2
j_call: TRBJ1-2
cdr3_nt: TGTGCCAGCAGCTTCGGGACAGGGGCGGGGGCCTATGGCTACACCTTC
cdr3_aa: CASSFGTGAGAYGYTF

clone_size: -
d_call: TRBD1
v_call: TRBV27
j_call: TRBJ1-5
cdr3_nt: TGTGCCACCAGGGGACAGGGGGCTCACCAGCCCCAGCATTTT
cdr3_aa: CATRGQGAHQPQHF

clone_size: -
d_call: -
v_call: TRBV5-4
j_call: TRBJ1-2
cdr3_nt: TGTGCCAGCAGCTTACCGGACTACTTAAACTATGGCTACACCTTC
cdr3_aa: CASSLPDYLNYGYTF

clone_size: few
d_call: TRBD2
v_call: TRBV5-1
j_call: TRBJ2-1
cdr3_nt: TGCGCCAGCAGCCCCGGGACTAGTTCTTACAATGAGCAGTTCTTC
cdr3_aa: CASSPGTSSYNEQFF

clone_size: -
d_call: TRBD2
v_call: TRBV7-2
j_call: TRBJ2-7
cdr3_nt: TGTGCCAGCAGCTTAACCGCCGGGACTAGAGGGTACGAGCAGTACTTC
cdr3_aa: CASSLTAGTRGYEQYF